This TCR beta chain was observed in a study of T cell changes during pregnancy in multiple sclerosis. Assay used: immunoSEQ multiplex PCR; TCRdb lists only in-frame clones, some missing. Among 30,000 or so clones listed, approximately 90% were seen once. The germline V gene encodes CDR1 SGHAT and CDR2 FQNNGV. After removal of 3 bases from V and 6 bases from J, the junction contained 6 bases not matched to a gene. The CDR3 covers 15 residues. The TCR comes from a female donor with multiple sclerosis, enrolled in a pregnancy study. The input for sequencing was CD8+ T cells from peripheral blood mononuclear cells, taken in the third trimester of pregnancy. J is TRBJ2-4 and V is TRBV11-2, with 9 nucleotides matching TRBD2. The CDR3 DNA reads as TGTGCCAGCAGCTTTAGCGGGAGTATCGGAAACATTCAGTACTTC. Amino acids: CASSFSGSIGNIQYF.